This record covers a single TCR beta chain. These data are taken from a study of blood T cell repertoires in COVID-19. This CDR3 comprises 14 residues. Germline CDR1 GTSNPN, CDR2 SVGIG (reference sequence). With 3 bases removed from V and 1 base from J, the gap between germline ends came to 10 bases. Measured with immunoSEQ multiplex PCR; TCRdb has only the in-frame clones, and not every one. The profile shows some 120,000 clones, around nine tenths of them singletons. The chain is built from TRBV30 and TRBJ1-5, with D perhaps matching TRBD1 (5 bases). Source material: peripheral blood. This TCR was recovered from a woman aged 45-59 years with active or convalescent COVID-19. The DNA for the CDR3 is TGTGCCTGGAGCAAGGGGTCGAGCAATCAGCCCCAGCATTTT. Translated: CAWSKGSSNQPQHF.